What follows is one T cell receptor beta chain and its context. The sample is drawn from a study of T cells in Graves' hyperthyroidism and ophthalmopathy. RNA transcripts provided the source from which TCR beta CDR3 regions were amplified. First-round RT-PCR of the TCR CDR3 relied on the HTBI primer set. A single record per CDR3 protein comes from TCRdb applying MiXCR to the multiplex PCR reads. The sample carries hundreds of thousands of distinct CDR3 sequences, 20% recorded once. Losses at the gene ends were 0 bases for V and 2 bases for J; bases not matched to a gene: 3. Germline CDR1 and CDR2: LGHDT and YNNKEL (reference sequence). The CDR3 length is 15 residues.

The gene calls are TRBV3-1 and TRBJ2-7; 8 bases match TRBD2. This TCR was sampled from a man aged 30 to 39 with Graves' ophthalmopathy. The sequencing input was blood. The chain's CDR3 is CASSQESGGAYEQYF. The CDR3 bases are TGTGCCAGCAGCCAAGAGAGCGGGGGAGCCTACGAGCAGTACTTC.